The 26 T cell receptor beta chains given below trace back to one sample, sequenced in a study of blood T cell repertoires in COVID-19 (dated by TCRdb to 2019 to 2021). The method was the immunoSEQ multiplex PCR assay. Held by TCRdb, this immuneACCESS table contains in-frame sequences only and omits some clones. Under half of the omission traces to an unresolved V gene where checked; the cause of the rest is unknown. The table for this sample lists roughly 150,000 clones; about 83% of them were counted only once. The biggest ten clones account for roughly 2.5% of the sample. The source material was peripheral blood. These receptors were obtained from an elderly woman with COVID-19, enrolled during active disease.

The chain links TRBV6-5 to TRBJ2-3; 10 bases align to TRBD1. CDR1 and CDR2 (germline): MNHEY, SVGAGI. Trimming removed 6 bases from V and 0 bases from J; junction bases left unmatched: 3. The CDR3 sequence is 15 residues long. The CDR3 region is CASRGTGASTDTQYF. Here the CDR3 DNA reads TGTGCCAGCAGGGGGACAGGGGCAAGCACAGATACGCAGTATTTT.

Only a few counts were recorded for this clone. The chain employs TRBV14 and TRBJ2-3; 10 bases fit TRBD1. Germline CDR1 SGHDN, CDR2 FVKESK. This CDR3 is 16 amino acids long. Germline trimming cut 0 bases from V and 3 bases from J; bases unmatched to any gene: 3. This CDR3 reads CASSQEPGQGTDTQYF. DNA for the CDR3: TGTGCCAGCAGCCAAGAGCCGGGACAGGGGACAGATACGCAGTATTTT.

This chain uses TRBV27 with TRBJ2-7; 8 bases line up with TRBD1. The CDR3 spans 15 residues. Germline values: CDR1 MNHEY, CDR2 SMNVEV (reference sequence). After removal of 0 bases from V and 7 bases from J, the junction contained 8 bases not matched to a gene. The CDR3 loop is CASSLSRTGTREQYF. DNA of the CDR3: TGTGCCAGCAGTTTATCTAGGACAGGGACTCGGGAGCAGTACTTC.

The chain carries TRBV11-3 and TRBJ2-5; D possibly corresponds to TRBD2 (5 bases). The CDR3 runs to 13 residues. Trimming took off 4 bases at V and 5 bases at J, with 11 bases between the two ends. CDR1 and CDR2 (germline): SGHNT, YENEEA. The CDR3 loop reads CASSSNREETQYF. The CDR3 bases are TGTGCCAGCAGCTCGAATAGGGAGGAGACCCAGTACTTC. Full variable domain (rest looked up from reference TRBV11-3 and TRBJ2-5): EAGVVQSPRYKIIEKKQPVAFWCNPISGHNTLYWYLQNLGQGPELLIRYENEEAVDDSQLPKDRFSAERLKGVDSTLKIQPAELGDSAVYLCASSSNREETQYFGPGTRLLVL.

V gene TRBV6-6 combines with J gene TRBJ1-1; D gene unclear. V lost 0 bases to trimming and J lost 0 bases, with 8 bases between them. This CDR3 is built from 15 residues. Germline V gives CDR1 MNHNY, CDR2 SVGAGI (reference sequence). The CDR3 DNA is TGTGCCAGCAGTTACTCCGGGATTGTGAACACTGAAGCTTTCTTT. Protein product: CASSYSGIVNTEAFF.

This clone showed up just a few times. J is TRBJ2-1 and V is TRBV5-1; D possibly corresponds to TRBD2 (6 bases). V lost 1 base and J lost 8, with 13 bases in between. The length of the CDR3 is 14 residues. Germline CDR1 SGHRS, CDR2 YFSETQ. CDR3 sequence: CASSLLAGGDEQFF. The CDR3 DNA sequence: TGCGCCAGCAGCTTGCTGGCGGGCGGGGATGAGCAGTTCTTC.

This clone was counted a single time. The J gene is TRBJ2-7, the V gene TRBV29-1; 15 positions agree with TRBD2. The V gene's germline CDR1 is SQVTM and CDR2 ANQGSEA. The CDR3 totals 14 residues. V shed 7 bases, J shed 6 bases, and the junction held 7 bases outside the gene matches. The chain's CDR3 is CSAGLAGGLSEQYF. The CDR3, as DNA: TGCAGCGCCGGACTAGCGGGGGGGCTCTCCGAGCAGTACTTC.

The chain couples TRBV11-2 to TRBJ2-7; 9 nucleotides align to TRBD1. The germline V gene encodes CDR1 SGHAT and CDR2 FQNNGV. The CDR3 spans 16 residues. The V segment lost 1 base and the J segment 1 base; nucleotides outside the gene matches: 5. The CDR3 DNA sequence: TGTGCCAGCAGCTTAGCCGGGACAGGGTATTCCTACGAGCAGTACTTC. Protein: CASSLAGTGYSYEQYF. The entire variable domain, with the rest obtained from reference TRBV11-2 and TRBJ2-7, is as follows: EAGVAQSPRYKIIEKRQSVAFWCNPISGHATLYWYQQILGQGPKLLIQFQNNGVVDDSQLPKDRFSAERLKGVDSTLKIQPAKLEDSAVYLCASSLAGTGYSYEQYFGPGTRLTVT.

This clone has only a few counts. This rearrangement joins TRBV19 to TRBJ2-1; 7 positions match TRBD1. J gave up 0 bases and V 6 bases, and 5 bases lay outside the gene matches. The CDR3 contains 15 residues. CDR1 LNHDA and CDR2 SQIVND come from the germline V gene (reference sequence). DNA of the CDR3: TGTGCCAGTAGCTCAACAGGGGTCTCCTACAATGAGCAGTTCTTC. This translates into CASSSTGVSYNEQFF.

The chain carries TRBV18 and TRBJ2-1, with D possibly TRBD2 on 6 matching bases. V was cut by 1 base and J by 0 bases, with 7 bases left in between. Per the germline V gene, CDR1 is KGHSH and CDR2 is LQKENI. The CDR3 covers 15 residues. CDR3 in DNA: TGTGCCAGCTCACCACTCGGGAGCTCCTACAATGAGCAGTTCTTC. Protein sequence: CASSPLGSSYNEQFF.

CDR3 region: CASSQDSTSGTESYEQYF. Here the CDR3 DNA reads TGTGCCAGCAGCCAAGACTCCACTAGCGGGACGGAGTCCTACGAGCAGTACTTC. The chain links TRBV3-1 (or the pseudogene TRBV3-2) to TRBJ2-7; TRBD2 matches 10 bases. J gave up 1 base and V 0 bases, and 9 bases lay outside the gene matches. CDR3 length equals 18 residues. Germline loops: CDR1 LGHDT, CDR2 YNNKEL (reference sequence).

CDR3 residues: CASSTHRVGWTEAFF. CDR3 coding DNA: TGTGCCAGCAGTACACACAGGGTCGGATGGACTGAAGCTTTCTTT. The J gene is TRBJ1-1, the V gene TRBV6-5; perhaps TRBD1 as D (6 bases). Trimming stripped 5 bases from V and 5 bases from J, with 18 bases between. Germline V gene data show CDR1 as MNHEY and CDR2 as SVGAGI. The CDR3 runs 15 residues.

This chain links TRBV7-9 with TRBJ2-3; TRBD2 might be the D (5 bases). The CDR3 is 14 residues long. Germline V gene lookup returns CDR1 SEHNR and CDR2 FQNEAQ (reference sequence). V was pared by 7 bases and J by 7 bases, with 18 bases between. This chain's CDR3 is CASTRTADPNTQYF. The CDR3 nucleotides are TGTGCCAGCACTCGGACTGCCGACCCAAATACGCAGTATTTT.

V usage is TRBV6-1 and J usage is TRBJ2-1; 10 nucleotides agree with TRBD2. Germline V gene lookup returns CDR1 MNHNS and CDR2 SASEGT. V lost 4 bases, J lost 3 bases, and 12 bases stayed unmatched. This CDR3 is built from 18 residues. CDR3 protein: CASSGSVVASGSYNEQFF. For the CDR3, the DNA is TGTGCCAGCAGTGGCAGTGTAGTGGCTAGCGGGAGCTACAATGAGCAGTTCTTC.

The chain links TRBV27 to TRBJ2-4; 9 positions match TRBD2. The CDR3 spans 18 residues. Germline V gene data show CDR1 as MNHEY and CDR2 as SMNVEV (reference sequence). V shed 7 bases and J 1 base; nucleotides not matched to a gene: 14. As DNA, the CDR3 is TGTGCCAGCAACCCTCTGGGTAGCGGGAGAGGCGCCAAAAACATTCAGTACTTC. Encoded protein: CASNPLGSGRGAKNIQYF.

The V and J genes are TRBV9 and TRBJ1-2; D perhaps matches TRBD1 (6 bases). The ends were cut back, 0 bases at V and 3 bases at J, with 12 bases in the middle. The length of the CDR3 is 15 residues. Germline CDR1 SGDLS, CDR2 YYNGEE. CDR3 sequence: CASSVGAGAHYGYTF. The CDR3 nucleotides are TGTGCCAGCAGCGTAGGAGCAGGGGCCCACTATGGCTACACCTTC.

V usage is TRBV5-1 and J usage is TRBJ2-5, with D unresolved. The germline V and J ends were trimmed by 1 base and 0 bases, with 7 bases remaining between them. The CDR3 has 14 amino acids. Germline CDR1 is SGHRS and CDR2 is YFSETQ. This CDR3 is CASSLSAYQETQYF. The CDR3 nucleotides read TGCGCCAGCAGCTTGTCAGCGTACCAAGAGACCCAGTACTTC.

The chain combines TRBV5-8 with TRBJ2-3; a possible D gene is TRBD2 (6 bases). V was pared by 4 bases and J by 0 bases, with 12 bases between. This CDR3 spans 15 amino acids. Germline loops: CDR1 SGHTS, CDR2 YDEGEE. CDR3 nucleotides: TGTGCCAGCAGCGGTGGGGAGGAGAGCACAGATACGCAGTATTTT. Translation: CASSGGEESTDTQYF.

This chain connects TRBV30 to TRBJ2-3; D gene unclear. Trimming took 3 bases from V and 6 from J, leaving 7 bases between them. The length of the CDR3 is 11 residues. Looked up from germline, CDR1 is GTSNPN and CDR2 is SVGIG (reference sequence). The CDR3 is CAWSRVDTQYF. The CDR3 DNA is TGTGCCTGGAGCCGAGTTGATACGCAGTATTTT.

V gene TRBV5-1 combines with J gene TRBJ1-6; maybe TRBD1 (5 bases). With 0 bases removed from V and 2 bases from J, the gap between germline ends came to 6 bases. CDR3 size: 15 residues. Per the germline V gene, CDR1 is SGHRS and CDR2 is YFSETQ. The CDR3 reads CASSLEGAYNSPLHF. CDR3 nucleotide sequence: TGCGCCAGCAGCTTGGAAGGGGCCTATAATTCACCCCTCCACTTT.

The genes are TRBV6-5 and TRBJ2-7; no clear D gene. The germline V and J ends were trimmed by 10 bases and 6 bases, with 19 bases remaining between them. This CDR3 spans 13 amino acids. The V gene's germline CDR1 is MNHEY and CDR2 SVGAGI. CDR3 in DNA: TGTGCCAATCAGTGGAGCCTCGGCGGCGAGCAGTACTTC. Translation gives CANQWSLGGEQYF.

The chain carries TRBV5-8 and TRBJ1-5; D perhaps matches TRBD1 (5 bases). The germline CDR1 and CDR2 sequences are SGHTS and YDEGEE. CDR3 size: 16 residues. The V and J ends lost 0 bases and 8 bases respectively, with 18 bases between them. CDR3: CASSLGKGSVREPQHF. The CDR3 DNA sequence: TGTGCCAGCAGCTTGGGAAAGGGGTCAGTCCGCGAGCCCCAGCATTTT. Full variable domain (remainder filled in from reference TRBV5-8 and TRBJ1-5): EAGVTQSPTHLIKTRGQQATLRCSPISGHTSVYWYQQALGLGLQFLLWYDEGEERNRGNFPPRFSGRQFPNYSSELNVNALELEDSALYLCASSLGKGSVREPQHFGDGTRLSIL.

The chain uses TRBV19 and TRBJ2-4, with a tentative D call TRBD2 (5 bases). The CDR3 loop spans 14 amino acids. Trimming cost V 4 bases and J 4 bases, with 11 bases left between them. Germline loops: CDR1 LNHDA, CDR2 SQIVND (reference sequence). CDR3 protein: CASSKWGEKNIQYF. Written as DNA, the CDR3 is TGTGCCAGTAGTAAGTGGGGAGAGAAAAACATTCAGTACTTC.

This chain connects TRBV19 to TRBJ1-2, with 10 bases matching TRBD1. CDR3 length: 16 amino acids. The trim removed 3 bases at V and 8 bases at J, leaving 12 bases unmatched. Germline CDR1 LNHDA, CDR2 SQIVND (reference sequence). The chain's CDR3 is CASSILADRGLEGYTF. DNA of the CDR3: TGTGCCAGTAGTATTCTAGCTGACAGGGGGCTTGAAGGCTACACCTTC.

The J gene is TRBJ2-7, the V gene TRBV13; TRBD2 matches at 7 bases. The CDR3 consists of 14 residues. Germline lookup yields CDR1 PRHDT and CDR2 FYEKMQ (reference sequence). Losses at the gene ends were 3 bases for V and 2 bases for J; bases not matched to a gene: 4. CDR3 nucleotides: TGTGCCAGCAGCTTCGGCGGGAGACCCTACGAGCAGTACTTC. It translates to CASSFGGRPYEQYF.

V is TRBV24-1 and J is TRBJ2-3, with D tentatively TRBD2 (7 bases). CDR3 size: 16 residues. CDR1 and CDR2 from the germline V gene are KGHDR and SFDVKD. Trimming removed 0 bases at V and 2 bases at J, with 11 bases between. The CDR3 DNA follows: TGTGCCACCAGTGATTTGCGGGGGGCCAACACAGATACGCAGTATTTT. Translation gives CATSDLRGANTDTQYF.